Listed below are T cell receptor beta chains from one sample, sequenced in a study of cytomegalovirus exposure and HLA in healthy donors. Here immunoSEQ multiplex PCR was the method, and the copy in TCRdb shows in-frame clones only, minus some. The repertoire consists of 150,000 to 200,000 clones, with about four fifths occurring once and the leading ten covering around 2%. The specimen sequenced was PBMCs. The receptors were sampled from a man between 18 and 29 years old in good health and CMV-seronegative. The CDR3 runs from the conserved cysteine through the conserved F or W. A D gene is named only where the DNA matches it firmly. Not all rows give a size; the values are once, few, many and, for expanded clones, a class.

V	D	J	length	size	CDR3	DNA
TRBV7-9	TRBD2	TRBJ2-5	16	-	CASSILAGSIQETQYF	TGTGCCAGCAGCATCCTAGCGGGATCCATCCAAGAGACCCAGTACTTC
TRBV7-8	-	TRBJ1-1	15	-	CASSLVSLAGTEAFF	TGTGCCAGCAGCTTAGTTTCGCTGGCTGGCACTGAAGCTTTCTTT
TRBV7-2	TRBD2	TRBJ2-1	18	-	CASSLVPSTSGSVFRQFF	TGTGCCAGCAGCTTAGTGCCCAGTACTAGCGGGAGTGTTTTCCGGCAGTTCTTC
TRBV7-2	-	TRBJ2-5	15	once	CASIEWTSGRETQYF	TGTGCCAGCATCGAATGGACCAGCGGGCGAGAGACCCAGTACTTC
TRBV13	-	TRBJ2-3	15	-	CASSFGQHFLDTQYF	TGTGCCAGCAGCTTTGGGCAGCACTTTTTAGATACGCAGTATTTT
TRBV18	TRBD1	TRBJ1-1	15	-	CASSSGTGSNTEAFF	TGTGCCAGCTCATCGGGGACAGGGTCGAACACTGAAGCTTTCTTT
TRBV6-1	-	TRBJ2-3	13	-	CATRRLETDTQYF	TGTGCCACCCGAAGACTAGAAACAGATACGCAGTATTTT
TRBV6-1	TRBD2	TRBJ2-7	15	-	CASSGGTSAIYEQYF	TGTGCCAGCAGTGGAGGGACTAGCGCGATCTACGAGCAGTACTTC
TRBV5-3	TRBD2	TRBJ2-2	17	-	CARSFDRTSDNTGELFF	TGTGCCAGAAGCTTTGACCGGACTAGCGACAACACCGGGGAGCTGTTTTTT
TRBV29-1	TRBD1	TRBJ2-7	14	-	CSVENTDRAYEQYF	TGCAGCGTTGAAAATACGGACAGGGCGTACGAGCAGTACTTC
TRBV27	-	TRBJ2-1	16	-	CASSLSSGLSYNEQFF	TGTGCCAGCAGTTTAAGCTCAGGACTCAGCTACAATGAGCAGTTCTTC
TRBV2	TRBD1	TRBJ2-5	13	-	CASIHRGQETQYF	TGTGCCAGTATCCACAGGGGCCAAGAGACCCAGTACTTC
TRBV30	-	TRBJ1-1	16	-	CAWRSGGLRMNTEAFF	TGTGCCTGGAGGAGCGGGGGGCTTAGGATGAACACTGAAGCTTTCTTT
TRBV28	TRBD2	TRBJ2-2	15	-	CASSLTSGRAGELFF	TGTGCCAGCAGTTTGACAAGCGGGAGAGCCGGGGAGCTGTTTTTT
TRBV29-1	-	TRBJ1-4	12	once	CSAGGGNEKLFF	TGCAGCGCGGGAGGCGGTAATGAAAAACTGTTTTTT
TRBV6-5	-	TRBJ2-7	13	-	CASRGTLGYEQYF	TGTGCCAGCAGGGGGACACTTGGATACGAGCAGTACTTC
TRBV5-4	-	TRBJ2-7	13	once	CASSADRSYEQYF	TGTGCCAGCAGCGCCGACAGGAGCTACGAGCAGTACTTC
TRBV5-1	-	TRBJ2-3	13	few	CASSLARGDTQYF	TGCGCCAGCAGCTTGGCCCGGGGGGATACGCAGTATTTT
TRBV5-1	-	TRBJ1-2	14	few	CASSWDKLNYGYTF	TGCGCCAGCAGCTGGGACAAACTCAACTATGGCTACACCTTC
TRBV19	-	TRBJ1-4	17	few	CASSPPSLDSRNEKLFF	TGTGCCAGTAGTCCCCCCAGCCTGGACAGCAGAAATGAAAAACTGTTTTTT
TRBV5-1	-	TRBJ2-5	13	-	CASSLEGSETQYF	TGCGCCAGCAGCTTGGAGGGGTCAGAGACCCAGTACTTC
TRBV9	-	TRBJ1-4	16	-	CASSPSGVPNNEKLFF	TGTGCCAGCAGCCCCTCAGGCGTTCCCAATAATGAAAAACTGTTTTTT
TRBV4-3	TRBD2	TRBJ2-1	16	-	CASSQYGGRDYNEQFF	TGCGCCAGCAGCCAATACGGTGGGAGGGACTACAATGAGCAGTTCTTC
TRBV15	-	TRBJ1-1	14	-	CATRPTRQNTEAFF	TGTGCCACCAGGCCTACGAGACAGAACACTGAAGCTTTCTTT
TRBV2	-	TRBJ2-5	12	-	CASEDRKETQYF	TGTGCCAGCGAAGACAGAAAAGAGACCCAGTACTTC
TRBV27	TRBD2	TRBJ2-3	18	few	CASSPGTSGRAGTDTQYF	TGTGCCAGCAGTCCCGGGACTAGCGGGAGGGCCGGCACAGATACGCAGTATTTT
TRBV5-1	-	TRBJ1-1	15	-	CASNLGREMNTEAFF	TGCGCCAGCAATCTAGGACGGGAAATGAACACTGAAGCTTTCTTT
TRBV5-1	-	TRBJ2-2	17	-	CASSWKAGRPNTGELFF	TGCGCCAGCAGCTGGAAGGCGGGTAGGCCAAACACCGGGGAGCTGTTTTTT
TRBV6-6	-	TRBJ1-4	15	-	CASSPSGGPNEKLFF	TGTGCCAGCAGTCCATCGGGCGGGCCTAATGAAAAACTGTTTTTT
TRBV7-9	-	TRBJ2-1	14	once	CASSPRSSYNEQFF	TGTGCCAGCAGCCCCCGGAGCTCCTACAATGAGCAGTTCTTC
TRBV19	-	TRBJ1-4	17	-	CASSSPRQGATNEKLFF	TGTGCCAGTAGTAGCCCCCGGCAGGGCGCAACTAATGAAAAACTGTTTTTT
TRBV7-9	TRBD1	TRBJ1-2	15	-	CSSSHRQGADYGYTF	TGTTCCAGCAGCCACCGACAGGGGGCAGACTATGGCTACACCTTC
TRBV5-6	-	TRBJ2-3	15	-	CASSPGTPRPDTQYF	TGTGCCAGCAGCCCCGGGACTCCGCGCCCAGATACGCAGTATTTT
TRBV19	-	TRBJ1-3	14	-	CASSDQRGGNTIYF	TGTGCCAGTAGTGACCAGCGTGGTGGAAACACCATATATTTT
TRBV2	-	TRBJ2-3	15	-	CASSFSRGRADTQYF	TGTGCCAGCAGTTTTAGTAGGGGTCGGGCAGATACGCAGTATTTT
TRBV9	TRBD1	TRBJ2-5	14	once	CASSRGDSGETQYF	TGTGCCAGCAGCCGAGGGGACAGTGGGGAGACCCAGTACTTC
TRBV11-2	TRBD1	TRBJ1-1	14	-	CASSFRDRATEAFF	TGTGCCAGCAGCTTCCGGGACAGGGCTACTGAAGCTTTCTTT
TRBV19	TRBD2	TRBJ2-3	15	-	CASSGLAGITDTQYF	TGTGCCAGTAGTGGCCTAGCGGGGATCACAGATACGCAGTATTTT
TRBV5-6	-	TRBJ1-2	14	-	CASSLGQNPYGYTF	TGTGCCAGCAGCTTGGGACAGAATCCCTATGGCTACACCTTC
TRBV7-9	-	TRBJ2-3	17	few	CASSLASLAGATDTQYF	TGTGCCAGCAGCTTAGCCTCCCTGGCGGGGGCCACAGATACGCAGTATTTT